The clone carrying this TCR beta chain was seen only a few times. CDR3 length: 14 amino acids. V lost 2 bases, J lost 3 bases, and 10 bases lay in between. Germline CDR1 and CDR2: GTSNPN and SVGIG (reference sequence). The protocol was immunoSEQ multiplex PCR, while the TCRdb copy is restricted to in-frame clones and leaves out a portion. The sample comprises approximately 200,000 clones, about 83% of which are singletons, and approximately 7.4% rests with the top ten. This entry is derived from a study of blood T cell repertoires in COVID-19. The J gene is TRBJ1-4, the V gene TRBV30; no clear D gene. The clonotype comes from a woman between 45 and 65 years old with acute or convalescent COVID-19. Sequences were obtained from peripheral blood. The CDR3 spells CAWSSSDSNEKLFF. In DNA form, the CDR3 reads TGTGCCTGGAGTTCGTCAGACTCTAATGAAAAACTGTTTTTT.